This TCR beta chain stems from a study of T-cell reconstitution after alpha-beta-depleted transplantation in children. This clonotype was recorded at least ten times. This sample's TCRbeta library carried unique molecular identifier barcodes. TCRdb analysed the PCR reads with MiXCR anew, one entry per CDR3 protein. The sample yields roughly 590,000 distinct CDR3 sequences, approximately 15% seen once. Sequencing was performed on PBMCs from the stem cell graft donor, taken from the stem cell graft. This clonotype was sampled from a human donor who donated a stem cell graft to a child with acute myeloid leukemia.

In DNA, the CDR3 is TGCAGTGCTAGAGACCGACAACAAGAGACCCAGTACTTC. Its protein product is CSARDRQQETQYF. The genes are TRBV20-1 and TRBJ2-5; D remains unclear. CDR3 size: 13 residues. Trimming removed 0 bases at V and 2 bases at J, with 7 bases between. Germline V gene sequence: CDR1 DFQATT, CDR2 SNEGSKA (reference sequence).